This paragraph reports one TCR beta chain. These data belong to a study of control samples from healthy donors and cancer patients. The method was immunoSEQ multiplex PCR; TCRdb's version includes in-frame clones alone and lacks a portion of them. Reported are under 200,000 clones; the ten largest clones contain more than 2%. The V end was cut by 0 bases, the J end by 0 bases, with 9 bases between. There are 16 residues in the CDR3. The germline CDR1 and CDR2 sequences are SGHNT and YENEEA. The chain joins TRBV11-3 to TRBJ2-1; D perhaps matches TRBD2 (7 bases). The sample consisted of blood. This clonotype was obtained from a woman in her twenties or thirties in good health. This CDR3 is CASSLDGGPSYNEQFF. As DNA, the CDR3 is TGTGCCAGCAGCTTAGACGGGGGGCCCTCCTACAATGAGCAGTTCTTC.